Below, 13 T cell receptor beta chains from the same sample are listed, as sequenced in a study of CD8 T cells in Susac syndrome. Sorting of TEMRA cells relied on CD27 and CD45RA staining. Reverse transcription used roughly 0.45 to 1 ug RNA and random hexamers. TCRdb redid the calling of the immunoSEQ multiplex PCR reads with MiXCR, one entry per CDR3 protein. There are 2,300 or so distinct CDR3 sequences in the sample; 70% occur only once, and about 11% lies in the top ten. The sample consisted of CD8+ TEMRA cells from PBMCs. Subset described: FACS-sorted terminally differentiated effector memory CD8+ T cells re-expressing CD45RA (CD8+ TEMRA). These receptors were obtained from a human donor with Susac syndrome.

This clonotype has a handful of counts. The chain's CDR3 is CASSPLEGYEQYF. CDR3 nucleotide sequence: TGTGCCAGCAGCCCCTTGGAGGGGTACGAGCAGTACTTC. This chain links TRBV6-1 with TRBJ2-7, with a tentative D call TRBD2 (6 bases). Germline CDR1 MNHNS, CDR2 SASEGT. The germline V and J ends were trimmed by 6 bases and 4 bases, with 13 bases remaining between them. This CDR3 has 13 residues.

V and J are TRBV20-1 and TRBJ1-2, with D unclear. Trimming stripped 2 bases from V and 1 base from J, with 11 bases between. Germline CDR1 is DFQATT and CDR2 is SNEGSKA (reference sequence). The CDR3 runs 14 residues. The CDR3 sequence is CSARFSPHNYGYTF. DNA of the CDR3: TGCAGTGCTAGATTTTCCCCACATAACTATGGCTACACCTTC.

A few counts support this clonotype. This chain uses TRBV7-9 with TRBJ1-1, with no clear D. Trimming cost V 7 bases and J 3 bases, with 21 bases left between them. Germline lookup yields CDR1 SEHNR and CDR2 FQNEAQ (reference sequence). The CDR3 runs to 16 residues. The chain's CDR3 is CASNRARVVLDTEAFF. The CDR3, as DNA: TGTGCCAGCAACCGAGCCCGAGTGGTCTTGGACACTGAAGCTTTCTTT.

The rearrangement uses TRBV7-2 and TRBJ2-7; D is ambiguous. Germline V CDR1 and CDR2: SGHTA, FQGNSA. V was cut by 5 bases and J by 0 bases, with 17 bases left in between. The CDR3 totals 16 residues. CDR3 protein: CASSPSGKKNSYEQYF. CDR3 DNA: TGTGCCAGCAGCCCGTCTGGCAAGAAGAACTCCTACGAGCAGTACTTC.

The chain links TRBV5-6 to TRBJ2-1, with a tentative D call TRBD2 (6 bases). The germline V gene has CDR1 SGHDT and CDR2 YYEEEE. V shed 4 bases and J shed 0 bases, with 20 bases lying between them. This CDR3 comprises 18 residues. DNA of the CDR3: TGTGCCAGCAGCATGGGAGGTTGGAGGGGCTTCTCCTACAATGAGCAGTTCTTC. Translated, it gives CASSMGGWRGFSYNEQFF.

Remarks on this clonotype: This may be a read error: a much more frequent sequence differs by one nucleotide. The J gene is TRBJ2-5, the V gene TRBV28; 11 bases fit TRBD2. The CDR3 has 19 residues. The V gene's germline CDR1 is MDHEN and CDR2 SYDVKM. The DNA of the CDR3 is TGTGCCAGCCGTTTCGGCATAGCGACTAGCGGGGTCCCCCAAGAGACCCAGTACTTC. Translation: CASRFGIATSGVPQETQYF.

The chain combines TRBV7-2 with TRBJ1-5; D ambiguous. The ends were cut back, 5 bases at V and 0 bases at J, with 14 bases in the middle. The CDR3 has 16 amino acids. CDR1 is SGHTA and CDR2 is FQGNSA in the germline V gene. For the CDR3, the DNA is TGTGCCAGCAGCCCCCCCGGGCCCGATAGCAATCAGCCCCAGCATTTT. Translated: CASSPPGPDSNQPQHF.

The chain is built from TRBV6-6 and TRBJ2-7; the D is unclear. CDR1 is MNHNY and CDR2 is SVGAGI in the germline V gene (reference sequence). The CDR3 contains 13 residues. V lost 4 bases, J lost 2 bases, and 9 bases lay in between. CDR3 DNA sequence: TGTGCCAGCAGTTTGTTGGATACCTACGAGCAGTACTTC. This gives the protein CASSLLDTYEQYF.

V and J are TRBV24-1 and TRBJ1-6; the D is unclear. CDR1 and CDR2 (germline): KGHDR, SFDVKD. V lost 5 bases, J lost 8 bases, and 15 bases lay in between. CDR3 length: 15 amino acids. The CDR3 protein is CATSVRSPEHSPLHF. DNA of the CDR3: TGTGCCACCAGTGTGAGGAGCCCGGAGCATTCACCCCTCCACTTT.

CDR3 protein: CASSQPLAEGTDTQYF. CDR3 DNA sequence: TGTGCCAGCAGCCAGCCACTAGCGGAGGGCACAGATACGCAGTATTTT. This chain connects TRBV3-1 to TRBJ2-3, with 8 bases identical to TRBD2. Germline CDR1 LGHDT, CDR2 YNNKEL (reference sequence). J lost 1 base, V lost 3 bases, and 6 bases had no gene match. The CDR3 has 16 residues.

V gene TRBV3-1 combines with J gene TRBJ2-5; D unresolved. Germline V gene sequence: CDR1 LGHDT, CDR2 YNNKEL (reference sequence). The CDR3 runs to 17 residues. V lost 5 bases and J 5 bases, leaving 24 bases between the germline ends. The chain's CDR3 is CASSKESPISFCETQYF. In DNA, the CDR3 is TGTGCCAGCAGCAAGGAGTCTCCCATTTCTTTCTGTGAGACCCAGTACTTC.

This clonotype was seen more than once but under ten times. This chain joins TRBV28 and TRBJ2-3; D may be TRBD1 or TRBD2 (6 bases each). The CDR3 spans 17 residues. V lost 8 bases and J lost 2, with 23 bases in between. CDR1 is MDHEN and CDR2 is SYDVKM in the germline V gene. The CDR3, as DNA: TGTGCCAGCGGAAGGGGAGAAACAGGGACTGACACAGATACGCAGTATTTT. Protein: CASGRGETGTDTDTQYF.

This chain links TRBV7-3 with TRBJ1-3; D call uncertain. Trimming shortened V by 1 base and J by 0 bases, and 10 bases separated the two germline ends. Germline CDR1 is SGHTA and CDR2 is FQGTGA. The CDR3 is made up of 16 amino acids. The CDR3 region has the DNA TGTGCCAGCAGCTTAAGGCGACCCAGCTCTGGAAACACCATATATTTT. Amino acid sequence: CASSLRRPSSGNTIYF.